The T cell receptor beta chain described here comes from a study of T-cell memory formation after mild COVID-19. For the study at large: For the most part, TCR clusters were specific to one donor. Study-wide results and limits: The second-wave clones peaking on day 37 were not confirmed as SARS-CoV-2-specific. Several responding clones turned up in pre-infection memory, indicating that cross-reactive memory may have taken part. From day 15 to 85, contracting clones were balanced between CD4 and CD8, whereas later expanders leaned toward CD4+.

A word on this clonotype: Its antigen is unknown.

The CDR3 length is 16 residues. Trimming removed 0 bases from V and 7 bases from J, with 16 bases in between. CDR1 is LGHNA and CDR2 is YSLEER in the germline V gene. TCRdb re-called the 5' RACE reads through MiXCR, storing one row per CDR3 protein. The table shows 200,000 or so distinct CDR3 sequences, with around 8.8% occurring only once. The genes are TRBV4-3 and TRBJ2-1, with TRBD2 as a possible D gene (7 bases). This clonotype was sampled from a man younger than 35 who had mild COVID-19 (a few samples of this study predate the infection). Cell type and time point are not known. Sequencing was done on a sample of PBMCs or a T cell subset sorted from them (not recorded which). The CDR3 DNA sequence: TGCGCCAGCAGCCAAGACCCCGGGGGGCGGGGAAATGAGCAGTTCTTC. This sequence encodes CASSQDPGGRGNEQFF.